The 13 T cell receptor beta chains given below trace back to one sample, sequenced in a study of CD8 T cells in Susac syndrome. With random hexamers, reverse transcription was performed on about 0.45 to 1 ug of RNA. A single record per CDR3 protein comes from TCRdb applying MiXCR to the immunoSEQ multiplex PCR reads. The sample shows some 140,000 distinct CDR3 sequences, approximately 95% of them seen only once. The sequenced sample consisted of CD8+ T cells from PBMCs. These receptors were collected from a human donor with Susac syndrome.

CDR3 nucleotides: TGCGCCAGCAGCCAAGTTAGCGGGGCCTACGAGCAGTACTTC. It yields the protein CASSQVSGAYEQYF. The chain links TRBV4-1 to TRBJ2-7, with 8 bases that match TRBD2. This CDR3 is built from 14 residues. CDR1 is MGHRA and CDR2 is YSYEKL in the germline V gene. The V segment lost 1 base and the J segment 2 bases; nucleotides outside the gene matches: 1.

The rearrangement joins TRBV12-3 or TRBV12-4 to TRBJ2-1; D tentatively fits TRBD1 or TRBD2 (5 bases each). This CDR3 has 12 residues. The V gene lost 6 bases and the J gene lost 6 bases, with 9 bases spanning the gap. The CDR3 spells CASSGDVNEQFF. CDR3 DNA: TGTGCCAGCAGCGGGGACGTCAATGAGCAGTTCTTC.

The J gene is TRBJ2-5, the V gene TRBV6-5, with a possible D match to TRBD1 (6 bases). Germline V gene lookup returns CDR1 MNHEY and CDR2 SVGAGI. Trimming shortened V by 0 bases and J by 5 bases, and 16 bases separated the two germline ends. CDR3 length: 16 amino acids. This CDR3 reads CASSYSIRTGWETQYF. As DNA, the CDR3 is TGTGCCAGCAGTTACTCGATAAGAACAGGGTGGGAGACCCAGTACTTC.

This clonotype was seen a single time. The chain employs TRBV30 and TRBJ2-7; the match to TRBD2 covers 8 bases. There are 14 residues in the CDR3. CDR1 is GTSNPN and CDR2 is SVGIG in the germline V gene (reference sequence). V shed 5 bases, J shed 2 bases, and the junction held 8 bases outside the gene matches. CDR3 nucleotides: TGTGCCTGGCAAGAAGGACTAGCCGCCTACGAGCAGTACTTC. Its translation: CAWQEGLAAYEQYF.

The chain links TRBV7-9 to TRBJ2-3, with D uncertain. The CDR3 runs to 15 residues. The germline gives CDR1 SEHNR, CDR2 FQNEAQ (reference sequence). Trimming cost V 3 bases and J 0 bases, with 10 bases left between them. In DNA, the CDR3 is TGTGCCAGCAGCTTCGGTCCCACTAGCACAGATACGCAGTATTTT. Translated, it gives CASSFGPTSTDTQYF.

The rearrangement joins TRBV14 to TRBJ2-3; no clear D. Germline V CDR1 and CDR2: SGHDN, FVKESK. The CDR3 is 13 residues long. V dropped 1 base and J dropped 6 bases, with 8 bases sitting between them. Here the CDR3 DNA reads TGTGCCAGCAGCCAAGCGGGTATTGATACGCAGTATTTT. As protein: CASSQAGIDTQYF.

The rearrangement uses TRBV18 and TRBJ2-1, with D possibly matching TRBD1 (6 bases). Germline loops: CDR1 KGHSH, CDR2 LQKENI. The CDR3 extends over 13 amino acids. V lost 2 bases and J 7 bases, leaving 9 bases between the germline ends. CDR3 loop: CASSPDQGNEQFF. The CDR3 DNA sequence: TGTGCCAGCTCACCAGATCAGGGGAATGAGCAGTTCTTC.

This clonotype was counted between two and nine times. CDR3 bases: TGTGCCAGCAGTTTTGGAGGATCCACAGATACGCAGTATTTT. Translated: CASSFGGSTDTQYF. The chain uses TRBV12-3 or TRBV12-4 and TRBJ2-3; D might be TRBD2 (5 bases). V was shortened by 3 bases and J by 2 bases, with 9 bases between the two germline ends. The CDR3 loop spans 14 amino acids.

The chain links TRBV6-1 to TRBJ2-7, with D perhaps matching TRBD2 (5 bases). Germline V gene sequence: CDR1 MNHNS, CDR2 SASEGT. Trimming stripped 7 bases from V and 3 bases from J, with 7 bases between. The CDR3 loop spans 11 amino acids. As DNA, the CDR3 is TGTGCCAGCACGGGGTTCTACGAGCAGTACTTC. It codes for CASTGFYEQYF.

The chain couples TRBV7-2 to TRBJ2-5; D is uncertain. The CDR3 is 11 amino acids. Germline V gives CDR1 SGHTA, CDR2 FQGNSA. The V and J ends lost 6 bases and 1 base respectively, with 3 bases between them. The CDR3 here is CASRFQETQYF. CDR3 nucleotides: TGTGCCAGCAGGTTCCAAGAGACCCAGTACTTC.

The rearrangement links TRBV20-1 to TRBJ2-5, with D perhaps matching TRBD2 (5 bases). V shed 2 bases and J shed 5 bases, with 18 bases lying between them. CDR1 is DFQATT and CDR2 is SNEGSKA in the germline V gene (reference sequence). CDR3 length equals 15 residues. CDR3: CSARPTSGIGETQYF. The CDR3 coding sequence is TGCAGTGCTAGACCTACCTCGGGGATAGGCGAGACCCAGTACTTC.

This chain links TRBV25-1 with TRBJ1-2; weak D call: TRBD1 (6 bases). The germline V and J ends were trimmed by 11 bases and 8 bases, with 15 bases remaining between them. The CDR3 length is 11 residues. Germline V gene lookup returns CDR1 MGHDK and CDR2 SYGVNS. The DNA for the CDR3 is TGTGCCTACAGGGTGGGTGGCGGCTACACCTTC. This codes for CAYRVGGGYTF.

The chain employs TRBV27 and TRBJ2-7; maybe TRBD2 (5 bases). CDR1 is MNHEY, CDR2 SMNVEV, per germline (reference sequence). The CDR3 extends over 13 amino acids. V lost 5 bases, J lost 9 bases, and 17 bases lay in between. The CDR3 here is CASSPDWTGRQYF. For the CDR3, the DNA is TGTGCCAGCAGTCCGGACTGGACTGGTAGGCAGTACTTC.